The 10 T cell receptor beta chains listed next were all sequenced from one sample in a study of T cell changes during pregnancy in multiple sclerosis. Assay used: immunoSEQ multiplex PCR; TCRdb lists only in-frame clones, some missing. Of 39,000 or so clones in the sample, 91% were seen once. The sample here was CD8+ T cells from peripheral blood mononuclear cells, taken after pregnancy. Receptors originate from a female donor with multiple sclerosis, enrolled in a pregnancy study.

The chain links TRBV11-2 to TRBJ2-3, with D possibly TRBD2 on 6 matching bases. The V gene lost 3 bases and the J gene lost 5 bases, with 15 bases spanning the gap. Germline CDR1 is SGHAT and CDR2 is FQNNGV. The CDR3 is 15 amino acids. CDR3 protein: CASSLWDSRRDTQYF. The CDR3 DNA reads as TGTGCCAGCAGCTTGTGGGACTCTAGGAGAGATACGCAGTATTTT. Supplemented by reference TRBV11-2 and TRBJ2-3, the full variable domain reads EAGVAQSPRYKIIEKRQSVAFWCNPISGHATLYWYQQILGQGPKLLIQFQNNGVVDDSQLPKDRFSAERLKGVDSTLKIQPAKLEDSAVYLCASSLWDSRRDTQYFGPGTRLTVL.

The chain couples TRBV27 to TRBJ2-2, with D possibly matching TRBD2 (6 bases). The CDR3 spans 15 residues. CDR1 and CDR2 (germline): MNHEY, SMNVEV (reference sequence). Deletions cut 7 bases from V and 2 bases from J, with 14 bases between. The CDR3 coding sequence is TGTGCCAGCAATGGAGGGGCCCGAAACACCGGGGAGCTGTTTTTT. The encoded protein is CASNGGARNTGELFF.

V usage is TRBV11-2 and J usage is TRBJ2-3; the match to TRBD1 covers 10 bases. Trimming cost V 3 bases and J 2 bases; bases outside gene matches: 2. This CDR3 is built from 15 residues. Germline loops: CDR1 SGHAT, CDR2 FQNNGV. DNA for the CDR3: TGTGCCAGCAGCTTGGGACAGGGGCACACAGATACGCAGTATTTT. It specifies CASSLGQGHTDTQYF.

The V and J genes are TRBV5-1 and TRBJ1-2; 8 nucleotides agree with TRBD1. Germline lookup yields CDR1 SGHRS and CDR2 YFSETQ. Trimming took 4 bases from V and 0 from J; bases not matched to a gene: 8. The length of the CDR3 is 16 residues. CDR3 sequence (DNA): TGCGCCAGCAGCCCGGGACAGGCGAAAGCTAACTATGGCTACACCTTC. This gives the protein CASSPGQAKANYGYTF.

The rearrangement joins TRBV4-2 to TRBJ1-3, with 8 bases lining up with TRBD1. This CDR3 is 14 amino acids long. The V gene's germline CDR1 is LGHNA and CDR2 YNFKEQ. V lost 8 bases, J lost 4 bases, and 7 bases stayed unmatched. CDR3 nucleotides: TGTGCCAGCTCACGGGCAGGGGGCGGAAACACCATATATTTT. Its protein product is CASSRAGGGNTIYF.

CDR3 sequence reads: CASRTGVPGTQYF. The CDR3 DNA is TGTGCCAGCAGGACCGGGGTGCCCGGGACCCAGTACTTC. The rearrangement joins TRBV7-9 to TRBJ2-5; maybe TRBD2 (5 bases). Germline-derived CDR1 and CDR2 are SEHNR and FQNEAQ (reference sequence). This CDR3 is built from 13 residues. The V and J ends lost 6 bases and 7 bases respectively, with 15 bases between them.

In DNA, the CDR3 is TGTGCCAGCAGCGTAAGTTGGCGGGAGTTGGAGACCCAGTACTTC. Amino acids: CASSVSWRELETQYF. The rearrangement uses TRBV9 and TRBJ2-5, with 7 positions matching TRBD2. The CDR3 has 15 amino acids. Germline CDR1 SGDLS, CDR2 YYNGEE. Trimming cost V 1 base and J 5 bases; bases outside gene matches: 8.

This clone was seen at least ten times. The V and J genes are TRBV7-9 and TRBJ2-7; 7 positions agree with TRBD2. CDR1 and CDR2 (germline): SEHNR, FQNEAQ (reference sequence). The CDR3 contains 14 residues. J lost 5 bases, V lost 5 bases, and 9 bases had no gene match. DNA of the CDR3: TGTGCCAGCAGCCTTGGGGAGGGCGTCGACGAGCAGTACTTC. Residues: CASSLGEGVDEQYF.

This chain connects TRBV5-6 to TRBJ1-2; D remains unclear. Per the germline V gene, CDR1 is SGHDT and CDR2 is YYEEEE. The CDR3 is 15 amino acids. V shed 4 bases and J shed 2 bases, with 15 bases lying between them. CDR3 nucleotides: TGTGCCAGCAGCCCCGGAGGGAACCCAAACTATGGCTACACCTTC. This sequence encodes CASSPGGNPNYGYTF.

The chain uses TRBV27 and TRBJ2-2; D perhaps matches TRBD2 (6 bases). CDR1 is MNHEY and CDR2 is SMNVEV in the germline V gene (reference sequence). The V end lost 6 bases, the J end lost 0 bases, and 11 bases lay between the germline ends. CDR3 length equals 15 residues. Written as DNA, the CDR3 is TGTGCCAGCAGGATTGGCGGGACGAACACCGGGGAGCTGTTTTTT. This sequence encodes CASRIGGTNTGELFF.